This TCR beta chain was captured by sequencing in a study of identifying expanded T cells in peripheral blood. Overall study findings and caveats: Over around two and four weeks, about 15 and 19 clones changed, versus around 1.3 between replicates. Variance in clone template counts between approximately two-week samples significantly increased with total template count across all healthy donors.

This CDR3 contains 13 residues. Germline lookup yields CDR1 LNHDA and CDR2 SQIVND (reference sequence). Between the trimmed V and J ends, which lost 1 base and 7 bases, there was a span of 10 bases. Sequencing was performed with immunoSEQ multiplex PCR; in TCRdb, only in-frame clones are kept and a portion is missing. The sample yields about 130,000 clones, 86% seen once. A remark on this clone: Its antigen is still unknown.

Collection occurred without any documented infections or immune events in donors. Material for sequencing was blood. This chain connects TRBV19 to TRBJ1-1; no clear D gene. The clonotype was recovered from a person aged 18 to 75 in good health. CDR3: CASSIGNTLEAFF. The CDR3 coding sequence is TGTGCCAGTAGTATAGGTAACACCCTTGAAGCTTTCTTT.